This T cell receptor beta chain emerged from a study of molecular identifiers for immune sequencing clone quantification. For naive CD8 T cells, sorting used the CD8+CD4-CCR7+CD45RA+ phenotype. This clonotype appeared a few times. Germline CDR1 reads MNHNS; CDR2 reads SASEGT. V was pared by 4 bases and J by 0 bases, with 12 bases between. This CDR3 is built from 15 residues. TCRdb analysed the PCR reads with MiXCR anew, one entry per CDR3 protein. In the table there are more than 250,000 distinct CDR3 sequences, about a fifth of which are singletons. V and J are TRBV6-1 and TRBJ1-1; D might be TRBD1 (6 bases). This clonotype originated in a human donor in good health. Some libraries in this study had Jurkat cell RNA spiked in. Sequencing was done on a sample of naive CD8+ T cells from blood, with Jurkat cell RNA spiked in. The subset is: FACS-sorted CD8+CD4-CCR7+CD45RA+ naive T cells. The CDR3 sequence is CASSVNRDMNTEAFF. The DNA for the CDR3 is TGTGCCAGCAGTGTGAACAGGGACATGAACACTGAAGCTTTCTTT.